A selection of T cell receptor beta chains follows, all from one sample in a study of control samples from healthy donors and cancer patients. Only in-frame clones appear in the TCRdb table, and some are missing; sequencing was by immunoSEQ multiplex PCR. The table has about 120,000 clones, 80% to 90% seen once. Sequenced input: blood. The receptors shown here come from a man aged 45-65 years in good health. Each CDR3 is given with its conserved first and last residue. Fields, in order: V gene, J gene, clone size, D gene, CDR3 protein, CDR3 DNA. The D gene is left open where the match is weak. Clone size is given for some rows only: seen once, a few or many times, or a class if the clone is expanded.

>TRBV18|TRBJ1-1|-|-
CASSPRQANTEAFF
TGTGCCAGCTCACCACGACAGGCCAACACTGAAGCTTTCTTT
>TRBV14|TRBJ1-1|-|TRBD1
CASSRNRGEAFF
TGTGCCAGCAGCCGGAACAGGGGTGAAGCTTTCTTT
>TRBV12-3/TRBV12-4|TRBJ1-6|few|-
CASSAGDSPLHF
TGTGCCAGCAGTGCAGGGGATTCACCCCTCCACTTT
>TRBV27|TRBJ2-5|-|TRBD2
CASRPGLAGSPWYF
TGTGCCAGCAGGCCCGGACTAGCGGGGTCCCCTTGGTACTTC
>TRBV19|TRBJ1-2|-|-
CASRGGPFRGAFLPLYGYTF
TGTGCCAGTAGAGGAGGGCCCTTCAGGGGAGCCTTCCTTCCCCTATATGGCTACACCTTC
>TRBV6-1|TRBJ1-2|-|-
CASSDLGAAANYGYTF
TGTGCCAGCAGTGATCTAGGGGCTGCGGCTAACTATGGCTACACCTTC
>TRBV10-3|TRBJ1-2|-|-
CAISESQGQNTF
TGTGCCATCAGTGAGTCACAAGGTCAAAACACCTTC
>TRBV2|TRBJ1-1|few|-
CASRIRENTEAFF
TGTGCCAGCAGGATCAGGGAGAACACTGAAGCTTTCTTT
>TRBV9|TRBJ2-5|-|-
CASSVAPGRGVQETQYF
TGTGCCAGCAGCGTAGCTCCCGGCAGGGGGGTCCAAGAGACCCAGTACTTC
>TRBV27|TRBJ1-2|-|TRBD1
CASSLYQGADYGYTF
TGTGCCAGCAGTTTATATCAGGGGGCGGACTATGGCTACACCTTC